This TCR beta chain was retrieved from a study of tumor-infiltrating lymphocytes in localized non-small cell lung cancer. Overall study: Patients included smokers and never-smokers with various histologies, some sampled after neoadjuvant chemotherapy. Resected tumor was paired with non-adjacent uninvolved lung from the same patient. Overall study findings and caveats: T-cell fraction did not differ between immunotypes IM1 and IM2.

Sequencing was performed with immunoSEQ multiplex PCR; in TCRdb, only in-frame clones are kept and a portion is missing. The sample lists 6,500 to 7,500 clones; about 74% were seen once. This CDR3 is 16 amino acids long. Trimming removed 5 bases from V and 1 base from J, with 19 bases in between. Germline loops: CDR1 SGHNT, CDR2 YYREEE (reference sequence). About this clone itself: Its target is unknown.

The chain uses TRBV5-4 and TRBJ2-7, with D perhaps TRBD1 (7 bases). The source of this sequence is a human donor with non-small cell lung cancer. Input material: uninvolved lung tissue not adjacent to the tumor. The CDR3 bases are TGTGCCAGCAGGGAGGGGTTGACAGGGACGTCCTACGAGCAGTACTTC. Protein: CASREGLTGTSYEQYF.